This paragraph covers one T cell receptor (beta chain) sequence. Its specificity is not known. This record comes from a study of T cell responses to AZD1222 COVID-19 vaccine. Overall study findings and caveats: At study baseline, merely five or six AZD1222 recipients were seropositive.

This table comes from immunoSEQ multiplex PCR, and its TCRdb copy is limited to in-frame clones, with some not included. Of under 150,000 clones listed, approximately 94% are singletons. This CDR3 contains 13 residues. Germline values: CDR1 MNHEY, CDR2 SMNVEV (reference sequence). The J segment lost 7 bases and the V segment lost 2 bases, leaving 3 bases of the junction unmatched. Sequences were derived from peripheral blood, sampled on day 0 of AZD1222 vaccination. The genes are TRBV27 and TRBJ1-1; TRBD1 agrees at 8 bases. The clonotype originates from an adult in good health. Here the CDR3 DNA reads TGTGCCAGCAGTTTACAGGGGGCCAGTGAAGCTTTCTTT. Its translation: CASSLQGASEAFF.